The present T cell receptor (beta chain) was sequenced within a study of CD8+ T cells in alopecia areata (dated by TCRdb to about 2018). Broadly, across the study: Female C3H/HeJ recipients, about 7-11 weeks old, were grafted with skin from C3H/HeJ donors with spontaneous alopecia (roughly 6-12 months old). RNA was extracted with the PAXgene miRNA kit for fixed scalp, the miRNeasy kit for PBMCs, and the RNeasy kit for mouse skin. Scalp clonality was compared across normal scalp (n=4), patchy alopecia areata scalp (n=8), and alopecia totalis/universalis scalp (n=8). In both human patients and the C3H/HeJ mouse model, the study applied high-throughput TCRbeta sequencing to look at T cell clonal expansion in alopecia areata. Amplification of TCRbeta CDR3 regions was done by immunoSEQ multiplex PCR using 35 Vbeta forward primers and 13 Jbeta reverse primers. On the human side, TCRbeta sequencing was run on scalp tissue and on sorted CD4+ and CD8+ peripheral blood T cells from healthy controls and from alopecia areata patients with either patchy or totalis/universalis disease.

Beyond this particular receptor, the publication reports: Compared with normal scalp, lesional scalp had higher clonality and more expanded CD8+ clones, particularly in alopecia totalis/universalis, a pattern that suggests antigenic drive. Unlike mouse skin, which is dominated by gammadelta T cells, normal human skin has resident alphabeta T cells that are also sequenced, and this complicates analysis of the scalp TCR repertoire. Shared TCR sequences between patients were less evident than in mice, which may be partly attributable to HLA diversity in the patient population.

Pooled mouse cutaneous lymph node cells were stained for CD4, CD8alpha, NKG2D, NKG2ACE and other markers and were then sorted on a BD Influx. Including cysteine and phenylalanine, the CDR3 has 14 amino acids. Sequencing covers 33 bases of the CDR3, shown here with the frame starting at base 1. V is shortened by 4 bases, J by 5 bases, and the region joining them spans 9 bases. Via the germline V gene (reference sequence), CDR1 is LGHNA and CDR2 YNLKQL. Preparation of the library involved the immunoSEQ multiplex PCR assay. To provide template for TCR sequencing, every sample had RNA extracted and reverse transcribed into cDNA. First-strand cDNA was synthesized using SuperScript III with a 2:1 mix of oligo-dT and random hexamers. A synthetic immune receptor repertoire was used to gauge amplification bias, and whatever bias remained was removed computationally. Libraries were sequenced on Illumina HiSeq with 60 bp reads covering the CDR3, read from J toward V. On the study's bioinformatics: Raw reads were preprocessed to remove errors, and CDR3 was defined according to IMGT conventions as the region from the conserved cysteine to phenylalanine. Clonality was computed as 1 minus the Shannon entropy, with the entropy normalized by log2 of the number of productive unique TCRs. Scalp TCRbeta sequences were cross-referenced with sorted blood CD4 and CD8 repertoires so that the CD4 or CD8 identity of scalp clones could be inferred. The table was pulled from immuneACCESS by TCRdb, which kept in-frame rearrangements only. Such tables lose some clones; where checked, under half of the loss comes from unresolved V genes, and the rest has no known cause. V and J calls and clone size follow that table, whereas D and trimming were derived from the DNA. This sample has 250,000 or so clones, none of them a singleton. The ten largest clonotypes hold about 1.2% of the sample.

This clone was detected a few times. The specificity of this receptor is unknown. Mouse gene names and germline sequences are the ones reported for this receptor. The read halts 3 residues ahead of the CDR3 end, with the missing end drawn from the germline J gene. This sequence originates from a C3H/HeJ mouse with alopecia areata. This strain of mice has MHC haplotype H2-k. Sequenced sample: CD4+ T cells sorted from a lymph node. Recombination linked TRBV5 to TRBJ1-6, with TRBD1 tentatively as D gene (6 bases match). TRBJ1-6 is placed among ORFs of uncertain function. CDR3 bases read: TGTGCCAGCAGCCCCCAGGGGAATAATTCGCCC. This gives the protein CASSPQGNNSP. The entire CDR3 protein reads CASSPQGNNSPLYF.